This T cell receptor beta chain was sequenced in a study of blood T cell repertoires in COVID-19. Study-wide background: Samples taken during acute and convalescent COVID-19 were collected in the United States, Italy and Spain. PBMCs, B-cell-depleted T cells, or T cells provided the cDNA or gDNA that made up the material.

The length of the CDR3 is 14 residues. CDR1 and CDR2 from the germline V gene are SGHVS and FQNEAQ. With 3 bases clipped from V and 7 bases from J, the junction kept 6 bases outside the gene matches. Enrollees, roughly 18 to 95 years old, lived in roughly 24 US areas. Researchers sorted participants into cohorts using their self-reported clinical history. Assay: immunoSEQ multiplex PCR; the TCRdb copy retains only in-frame clones and omits some. The data hold roughly 330,000 clones, with about 89% observed a single time. This chain joins TRBV7-8 and TRBJ2-3; 8 nucleotides match TRBD1. This receptor was taken from a woman in her thirties who had recovered from COVID-19. Sequencing used PBMCs or T cells enriched from blood (not recorded which). The CDR3 nucleotides read TGTGCCAGCAGCTTCTTGACAGGGGAGTATACGCAGTATTTT. This encodes CASSFLTGEYTQYF.